This is a list of T cell receptor beta chains from one sample in a study of blood T cell repertoires in COVID-19. Sequencing used immunoSEQ multiplex PCR; TCRdb keeps in-frame clones, though not all of them. The sample contains some 360,000 clones, over 85% of which appear only once. The sequenced sample consisted of peripheral blood. The source of these receptors is a woman aged 55-70 years with COVID-19, enrolled during active disease. Each CDR3 is given with its conserved first and last residue. Each record gives: D gene, CDR3 length, clone size, V gene, J gene, CDR3 DNA, CDR3 protein. A D gene is named only where the DNA matches it firmly. Rows may omit the clone size; those that give it use once, few, many or a size class.

-	16	-	TRBV7-9	TRBJ1-1	TGTGCCAGCAGCCGAATGGGGGCACCGAAGAACACTGAAGCTTTCTTT	CASSRMGAPKNTEAFF
-	15	-	TRBV27	TRBJ1-5	TGTGCCAGCAGTGCCCGACAGGAGAGCAATCAGCCCCAGCATTTT	CASSARQESNQPQHF
-	15	-	TRBV6-5	TRBJ2-7	TGTGCCAGCAGTTACTCCGGGCAGGGGTCCTACGAGCAGTACTTC	CASSYSGQGSYEQYF
TRBD1	14	-	TRBV25-1	TRBJ1-1	TGTGCCAGCCGCGGACAGGGAGCGAACACTGAAGCTTTCTTT	CASRGQGANTEAFF
-	15	-	TRBV6-5	TRBJ1-2	TGTGCCAGCAGTTACTCCTTCCAAGCGGGCTATGGCTACACCTTC	CASSYSFQAGYGYTF
-	13	-	TRBV2	TRBJ2-3	TGTGCCAGCAGTCCAAGACAGCGAGATACGCAGTATTTT	CASSPRQRDTQYF
-	14	-	TRBV19	TRBJ1-2	TGTGCCAGTACCCCTGGAGGCGCAGAAATCAACTACACCTTC	CASTPGGAEINYTF
-	13	-	TRBV12-5	TRBJ1-1	TGTGCTAGTGGCAGTAGGGGGTACACTGAAGCTTTCTTT	CASGSRGYTEAFF
-	16	few	TRBV5-1	TRBJ1-1	TGCGCCAGCAGCTGGGGCGGGGGCCAGGTAGTTCCTGAAGCTTTCTTT	CASSWGGGQVVPEAFF
TRBD2	17	-	TRBV7-3	TRBJ2-5	TGTGCCAGCAGCTTAGGAGGTAGCGGGGGGTACCAAGAGACCCAGTACTTC	CASSLGGSGGYQETQYF
-	14	-	TRBV14	TRBJ1-1	TGTGCCAGCAGCCAAGATACAACTCGGGGAGGAGCTTTCTTT	CASSQDTTRGGAFF
TRBD1	17	-	TRBV15	TRBJ2-7	TGTGCCACCAGCAGAGATCACCGACAGGGGTCTATTGGCGAGCAGTACTTC	CATSRDHRQGSIGEQYF
TRBD1	17	-	TRBV5-1	TRBJ2-6	TGCGCCAGCAGCTACAGGGGCCAAGTCTCTGGGGCCAACGTCCTGACTTTC	CASSYRGQVSGANVLTF
-	11	-	TRBV6-5	TRBJ2-3	TGTGCCAGCAGTTTGCAGGGTACGCAGTATTTT	CASSLQGTQYF
TRBD1	20	-	TRBV4-1	TRBJ2-1	TGCGCCAGCAGCCAAGCCTCCGGGACAGGGGGCATAACATCCTACAATGAGCAGTTCTTC	CASSQASGTGGITSYNEQFF
-	13	-	TRBV7-2	TRBJ2-2	TGTGCCAGCAGCTTTGGACTACACGGGGAGCTGTTTTTT	CASSFGLHGELFF
TRBD1	13	-	TRBV19	TRBJ1-2	TGTGCCACCGACAGGGGAAGGGGGTATGGCTACACCTTC	CATDRGRGYGYTF
-	13	once	TRBV4-1	TRBJ2-7	TGCGCCAGCAGTAGGGGCGGAGACTACGAGCAGTACTTC	CASSRGGDYEQYF
TRBD1	17	-	TRBV25-1	TRBJ1-3	TGTGCCAGCAGTGGAGGGACAGGAACCAGCTCTGGAAACACCATATATTTT	CASSGGTGTSSGNTIYF
TRBD1	13	few	TRBV7-3	TRBJ1-3	TGTGCCAGCAGCACGACAGGGGGCAACACCATATATTTT	CASSTTGGNTIYF
-	10	-	TRBV2	TRBJ1-1	TGTGCCAGCAGCTTCGCTGAAGCTTTCTTT	CASSFAEAFF
-	17	-	TRBV5-4	TRBJ1-1	TGTGCCAGCAGAGGTGGGGGAGACATCGGGACTAACACTGAAGCTTTCTTT	CASRGGGDIGTNTEAFF
-	15	-	TRBV5-4	TRBJ1-4	TGTGCCAGCAGTCGTACCCCCGGTCCTAATGAAAAACTGTTTTTT	CASSRTPGPNEKLFF
TRBD1	18	-	TRBV18	TRBJ1-3	TGTGCCAGCTCACCGCGGATGGCGGGACAGGGGTCTGGAAACACCATATATTTT	CASSPRMAGQGSGNTIYF